The 15 T cell receptor beta chains listed next were all sequenced from one sample in a study of T cells in Graves' hyperthyroidism and ophthalmopathy. The investigators amplified TCR beta CDR3 regions from RNA transcripts. Carried out on the TCR CDR3, a first-round RT-PCR used the HTBI primer set. TCRdb redid the calling of the multiplex PCR reads with MiXCR, one entry per CDR3 protein. Among 560,000 or so distinct CDR3 sequences, less than 20% were seen once, and the ten largest hold approximately 48%. The sequenced sample consisted of blood. Source of these receptors: a man in his forties or fifties with Graves' ophthalmopathy.

This clonotype was detected only a few times. V gene TRBV19 combines with J gene TRBJ2-1; 7 nucleotides match TRBD2. Per germline, CDR1 LNHDA and CDR2 SQIVND (reference sequence). The CDR3 has 16 amino acids. The trim removed 3 bases at V and 3 bases at J, leaving 8 bases unmatched. CDR3 loop: CASSIHAQRDYNEQFF. The DNA of the CDR3 is TGTGCCAGTAGTATTCACGCTCAGCGGGACTACAATGAGCAGTTCTTC.

In its sample, this clonotype was seen a few times. This rearrangement joins TRBV12-3 or TRBV12-4 to TRBJ2-3; tentative D call: TRBD2 (5 bases). The germline V and J ends were trimmed by 10 bases and 4 bases, with 12 bases remaining between them. The CDR3 spans 12 residues. The CDR3 bases are TGTGCCACCGGGGAATGGGCAGATACGCAGTATTTT. Its translation: CATGEWADTQYF.

At least ten counts were recorded for this clonotype. V is TRBV18 and J is TRBJ1-1; D call uncertain. CDR1 KGHSH and CDR2 LQKENI come from the germline V gene. Trimming pared 4 bases from V and 0 bases from J, leaving 6 bases between. The CDR3 length is 13 residues. The chain's CDR3 is CASSQKVNTEAFF. CDR3 bases: TGTGCCAGCTCACAAAAGGTGAACACTGAAGCTTTCTTT.

The chain links TRBV28 to TRBJ1-3; D may be TRBD1 (5 bases). Trimming took off 8 bases at V and 0 bases at J, with 14 bases between the two ends. Germline CDR1 reads MDHEN; CDR2 reads SYDVKM. The CDR3 is made up of 15 amino acids. The CDR3 DNA follows: TGTGCCAGCGGAGGGTTTGGGGGCTCTGGAAACACCATATATTTT. Its protein product is CASGGFGGSGNTIYF. The entire variable domain, with the rest obtained from reference TRBV28 and TRBJ1-3, is as follows: DVKVTQSSRYLVKRTGEKVFLECVQDMDHENMFWYRQDPGLGLRLIYFSYDVKMKEKGDIPEGYSVSREKKERFSLILESASTNQTSMYLCASGGFGGSGNTIYFGEGSWLTVV.

This clonotype was seen more than once but under ten times. The chain combines TRBV27 with TRBJ2-7; 7 bases line up with TRBD2. V gave up 9 bases and J gave up 2 bases; unmatched junction bases: 10. CDR3 size: 14 residues. Germline V gene lookup returns CDR1 MNHEY and CDR2 SMNVEV (reference sequence). The CDR3 loop reads CASQRASGTYEQYF. In DNA form, the CDR3 reads TGTGCCAGTCAGAGGGCTAGCGGTACCTACGAGCAGTACTTC.

V and J are TRBV11-1 and TRBJ2-5; 9 nucleotides match TRBD1. The CDR3 covers 12 residues. Germline V gives CDR1 SGHAT, CDR2 FQDESV (reference sequence). Germline trimming cut 5 bases from V and 10 bases from J; bases unmatched to any gene: 5. Written as DNA, the CDR3 is TGTGCCAGCAGCCCTGGACAGGGGATCCAGTACTTC. This encodes CASSPGQGIQYF.

In its sample, this clonotype was seen many times. The V call is TRBV29-1, the J call TRBJ2-7, with TRBD2 matching over 9 bases. Trimming at V came to 3 bases and at J to 7 bases, leaving 7 bases not matched to a gene. In germline, CDR1 is SQVTM, CDR2 ANQGSEA. This CDR3 contains 13 residues. In nucleotides, the CDR3 is TGCAGCGTTGATCACCGGCGGGGGGGTGAGCAGTACTTC. Translated, it gives CSVDHRRGGEQYF.

The chain carries TRBV5-1 and TRBJ1-1; D not resolved. The CDR3 extends over 15 amino acids. The germline gives CDR1 SGHRS, CDR2 YFSETQ. Trimming stripped 0 bases from V and 3 bases from J, with 12 bases between. In nucleotides, the CDR3 is TGCGCCAGCAGCTTGGTCGGAGTGGAGGACACTGAAGCTTTCTTT. Translation gives CASSLVGVEDTEAFF.

At least ten counts were recorded for this clonotype. The genes are TRBV20-1 and TRBJ2-5; TRBD2 aligns across 9 bases. The CDR3 loop spans 14 amino acids. The ends lost 2 bases at V and 5 bases at J; junction bases unmatched: 6. The germline V gene has CDR1 DFQATT and CDR2 SNEGSKA (reference sequence). In DNA, the CDR3 is TGCAGTGCTAGATGGCGGGGGGGCCACGAGACCCAGTACTTC. This translates into CSARWRGGHETQYF.

This clonotype came up a few times. Written as DNA, the CDR3 is TGTGCCAGCAGTTTTAAGGATTATAATTCACCCCTCCACTTT. Amino acid sequence: CASSFKDYNSPLHF. The V and J genes are TRBV12-3 or TRBV12-4 and TRBJ1-6, with D uncertain. The CDR3 covers 14 residues. Trimming removed 3 bases at V and 4 bases at J, with 7 bases between.

In this sample, this clonotype turned up a few times. V gene TRBV11-2 combines with J gene TRBJ2-7; D possibly uses TRBD1 or TRBD2 (6 bases each). Between the trimmed V and J ends, which lost 5 bases and 7 bases, there was a span of 21 bases. This CDR3 spans 15 amino acids. Germline loops: CDR1 SGHAT, CDR2 FQNNGV. Here the CDR3 DNA reads TGTGCCAGCAGCCCCCAGCAGGGGAGGTTCGGGGAGCAGTACTTC. This gives the protein CASSPQQGRFGEQYF.

This clonotype was detected a few times. V and J are TRBV7-8 and TRBJ1-2, with D tentatively TRBD1 (6 bases). Germline V gene sequence: CDR1 SGHVS, CDR2 FQNEAQ. This CDR3 comprises 16 residues. Deletions cut 5 bases from V and 4 bases from J, with 20 bases between. The CDR3, as DNA: TGTGCCAGCAGCAAGGACAGAGCTCGGCCGTCCTATGGCTACACCTTC. Its protein product is CASSKDRARPSYGYTF.

The gene calls are TRBV20-1 and TRBJ1-4; D is possibly TRBD1 (5 bases). Germline lookup yields CDR1 DFQATT and CDR2 SNEGSKA (reference sequence). This CDR3 spans 13 amino acids. The V gene lost 5 bases and the J gene lost 7 bases, with 14 bases spanning the gap. CDR3 nucleotide sequence: TGCAGTGCTGGGACCTTGGTGGGTGAAAAACTGTTTTTT. Amino acids: CSAGTLVGEKLFF.

This clonotype was counted once. The chain is built from TRBV20-1 and TRBJ1-5; tentative D call: TRBD1 (6 bases). The CDR3 has 17 residues. Per the germline V gene, CDR1 is DFQATT and CDR2 is SNEGSKA (reference sequence). Trimming left V 2 bases short and J 1 base short, with 18 bases between. The CDR3 loop reads CSARRTGQPESNQPQHF. The CDR3 DNA follows: TGCAGTGCTAGACGAACCGGACAGCCAGAGAGCAATCAGCCCCAGCATTTT.

This clonotype was counted ten times or more. The V and J genes are TRBV7-3 and TRBJ2-1; D may correspond to TRBD1 or TRBD2 (5 bases each). V lost 0 bases to trimming and J lost 5 bases, with 11 bases between them. The CDR3 is 15 residues long. From germline, CDR1 is SGHTA and CDR2 FQGTGA. The CDR3 region has the DNA TGTGCCAGCAGCTTAACCCGGGACCCAAACAATGAGCAGTTCTTC. Translation: CASSLTRDPNNEQFF.